This TCR beta chain was sequenced during a study of cytomegalovirus exposure and HLA in healthy donors. Regarding the study as a whole: Reports showed the classifier diagnosing cytomegalovirus status with high specificity and sensitivity. A later analysis found TCR association rates differed by HLA locus, highest for DRB1 and lowest for HLA-C. Follow-up analysis seemed to connect common viral pathogens with several of the most significant clusters identified.

Researchers ran the PCR with 60 Vbeta and 13 Jbeta primers. Authors' processing steps: Later, an analysis found 80 million or so unique TCR beta chains, and approximately 10 million of these were shared. Generated by immunoSEQ multiplex PCR, the TCRdb table keeps only in-frame clones and is missing some. V, J and clone size reflect that table, while D and trimming were determined from the DNA. The data show 95,000 to 150,000 clones, about 75% seen once. For this clone: Its antigen remains unknown.

The V and J ends lost 0 bases and 7 bases, in that order; junction bases with no gene match: 7. This CDR3 has 16 residues. Germline V gene data show CDR1 as SGDLS and CDR2 as YYNGEE. This clonotype was obtained from a man aged 60 to 75 in good health and CMV-seropositive. The sample was PBMCs. This chain joins TRBV9 and TRBJ2-1; 10 bases match TRBD2. The CDR3 spells CASSVGPAGGENEQFF. DNA for the CDR3: TGTGCCAGCAGCGTAGGGCCAGCGGGGGGGGAGAATGAGCAGTTCTTC.